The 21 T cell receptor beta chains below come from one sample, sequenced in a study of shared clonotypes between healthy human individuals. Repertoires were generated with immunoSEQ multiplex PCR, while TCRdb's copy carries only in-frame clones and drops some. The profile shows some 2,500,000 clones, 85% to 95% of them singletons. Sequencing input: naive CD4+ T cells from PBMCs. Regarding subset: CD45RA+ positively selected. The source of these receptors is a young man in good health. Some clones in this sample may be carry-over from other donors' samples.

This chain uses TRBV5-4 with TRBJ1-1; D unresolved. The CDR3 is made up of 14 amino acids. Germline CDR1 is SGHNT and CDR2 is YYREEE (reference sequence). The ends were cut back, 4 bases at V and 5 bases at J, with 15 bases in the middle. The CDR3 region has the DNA TGTGCCAGCAGCCCCTCCCCGGGTGTGACTGAAGCTTTCTTT. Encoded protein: CASSPSPGVTEAFF.

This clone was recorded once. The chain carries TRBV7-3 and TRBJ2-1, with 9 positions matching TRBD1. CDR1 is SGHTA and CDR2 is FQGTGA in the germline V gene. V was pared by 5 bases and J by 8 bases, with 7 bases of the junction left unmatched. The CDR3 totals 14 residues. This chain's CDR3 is CASSPGTGSDEQFF. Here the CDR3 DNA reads TGTGCCAGCAGCCCCGGGACAGGGAGCGATGAGCAGTTCTTC.

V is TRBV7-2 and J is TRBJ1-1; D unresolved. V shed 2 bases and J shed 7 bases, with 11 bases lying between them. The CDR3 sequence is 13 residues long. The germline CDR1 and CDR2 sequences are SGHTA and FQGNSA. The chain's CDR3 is CASSLLGRFEAFF. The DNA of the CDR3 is TGTGCCAGCAGCTTATTGGGGAGGTTTGAAGCTTTCTTT.

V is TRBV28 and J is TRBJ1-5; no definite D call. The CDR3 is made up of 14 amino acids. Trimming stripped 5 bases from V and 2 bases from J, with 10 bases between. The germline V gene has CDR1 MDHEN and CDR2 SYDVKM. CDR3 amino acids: CASSRYWGNQPQHF. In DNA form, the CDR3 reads TGTGCCAGCAGTAGATACTGGGGCAATCAGCCCCAGCATTTT. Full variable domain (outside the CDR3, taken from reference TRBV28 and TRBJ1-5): DVKVTQSSRYLVKRTGEKVFLECVQDMDHENMFWYRQDPGLGLRLIYFSYDVKMKEKGDIPEGYSVSREKKERFSLILESASTNQTSMYLCASSRYWGNQPQHFGDGTRLSIL.

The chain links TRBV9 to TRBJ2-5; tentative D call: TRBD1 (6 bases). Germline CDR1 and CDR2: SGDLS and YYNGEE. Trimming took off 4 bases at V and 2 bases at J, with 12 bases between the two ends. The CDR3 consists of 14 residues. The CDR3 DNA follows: TGTGCCAGCAGCCCACAGACAGGACAAGAGACCCAGTACTTC. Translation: CASSPQTGQETQYF.

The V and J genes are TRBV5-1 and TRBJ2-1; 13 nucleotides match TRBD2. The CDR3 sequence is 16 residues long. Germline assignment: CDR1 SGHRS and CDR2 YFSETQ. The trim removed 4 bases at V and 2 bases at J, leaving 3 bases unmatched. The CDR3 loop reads CASSTGTSGAYNEQFF. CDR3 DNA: TGCGCCAGCAGCACCGGGACTAGCGGGGCCTACAATGAGCAGTTCTTC.

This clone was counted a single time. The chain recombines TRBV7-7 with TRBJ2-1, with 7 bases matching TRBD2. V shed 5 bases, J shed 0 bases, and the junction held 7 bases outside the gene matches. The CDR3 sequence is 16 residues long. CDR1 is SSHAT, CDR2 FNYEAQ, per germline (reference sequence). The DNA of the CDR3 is TGTGCCAGCAGCCGCCAACTAGCGAGCTCCTACAATGAGCAGTTCTTC. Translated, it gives CASSRQLASSYNEQFF. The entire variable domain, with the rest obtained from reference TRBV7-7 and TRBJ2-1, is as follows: GAGVSQSPRYKVTKRGQDVTLRCDPISSHATLYWYQQALGQGPEFLTYFNYEAQPDKSGLPSDRFSAERPEGSISTLTIQRTEQRDSAMYRCASSRQLASSYNEQFFGPGTRLTVL.

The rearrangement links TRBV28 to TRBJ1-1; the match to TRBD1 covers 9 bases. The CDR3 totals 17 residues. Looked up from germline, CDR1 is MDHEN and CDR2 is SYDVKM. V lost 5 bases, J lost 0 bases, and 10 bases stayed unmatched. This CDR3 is CASSPTGTGSVNTEAFF. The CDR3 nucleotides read TGTGCCAGCAGTCCCACCGGGACAGGGTCCGTGAACACTGAAGCTTTCTTT.

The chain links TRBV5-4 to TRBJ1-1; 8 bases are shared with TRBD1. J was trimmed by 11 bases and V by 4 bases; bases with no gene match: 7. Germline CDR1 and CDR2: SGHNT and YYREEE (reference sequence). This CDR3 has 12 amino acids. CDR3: CASSPGQGLAFF. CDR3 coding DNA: TGTGCCAGCAGCCCCGGACAGGGTTTGGCTTTCTTT.

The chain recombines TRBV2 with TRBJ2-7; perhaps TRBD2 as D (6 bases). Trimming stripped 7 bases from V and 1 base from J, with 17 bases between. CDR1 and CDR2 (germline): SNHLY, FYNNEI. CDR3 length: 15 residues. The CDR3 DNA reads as TGTGCCAGCATGGGCTCGGGAGTGAAGTCCTACGAGCAGTACTTC. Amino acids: CASMGSGVKSYEQYF.

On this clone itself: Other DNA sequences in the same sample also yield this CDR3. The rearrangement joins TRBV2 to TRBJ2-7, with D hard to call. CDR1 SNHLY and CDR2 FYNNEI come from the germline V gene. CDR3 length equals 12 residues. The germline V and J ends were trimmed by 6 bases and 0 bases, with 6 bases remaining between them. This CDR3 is CASSVSSYEQYF. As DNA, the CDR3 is TGTGCCAGCAGCGTGAGCTCCTACGAGCAGTACTTC.

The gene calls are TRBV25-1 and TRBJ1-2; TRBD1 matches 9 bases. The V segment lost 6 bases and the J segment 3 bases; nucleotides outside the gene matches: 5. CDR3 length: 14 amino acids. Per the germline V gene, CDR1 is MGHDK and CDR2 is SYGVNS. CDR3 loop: CASSRTGADYGYTF. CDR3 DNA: TGTGCCAGCAGCAGGACAGGGGCGGACTATGGCTACACCTTC.

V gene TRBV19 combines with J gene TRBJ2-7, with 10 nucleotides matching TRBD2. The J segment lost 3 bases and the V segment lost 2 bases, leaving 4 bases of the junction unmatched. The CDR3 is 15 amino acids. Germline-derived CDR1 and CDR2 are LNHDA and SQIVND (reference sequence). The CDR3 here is CASSIRTSGGYEQYF. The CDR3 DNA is TGTGCCAGTAGTATACGGACTAGCGGAGGCTACGAGCAGTACTTC. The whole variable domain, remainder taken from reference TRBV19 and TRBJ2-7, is DGGITQSPKYLFRKEGQNVTLSCEQNLNHDAMYWYRQDPGQGLRLIYYSQIVNDFQKGDIAEGYSVSREKKESFPLTVTSAQKNPTAFYLCASSIRTSGGYEQYFGPGTRLTVT.

As DNA, the CDR3 is TGCAGCGTTGAAGTCTACGGCACCGGGGAGCTGTTTTTT. This translates into CSVEVYGTGELFF. The chain employs TRBV29-1 and TRBJ2-2, with unresolved D. Germline V lookup: CDR1 SQVTM, CDR2 ANQGSEA. The germline V and J ends were trimmed by 1 base and 4 bases, with 7 bases remaining between them. The CDR3 totals 13 residues.

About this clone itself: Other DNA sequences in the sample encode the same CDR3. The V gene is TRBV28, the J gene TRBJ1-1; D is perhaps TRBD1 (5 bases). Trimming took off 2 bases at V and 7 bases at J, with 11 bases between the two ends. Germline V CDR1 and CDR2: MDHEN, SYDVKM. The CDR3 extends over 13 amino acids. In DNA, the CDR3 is TGTGCCAGCAGTTTAGGGCAGGGACTTGAAGCTTTCTTT. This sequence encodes CASSLGQGLEAFF.

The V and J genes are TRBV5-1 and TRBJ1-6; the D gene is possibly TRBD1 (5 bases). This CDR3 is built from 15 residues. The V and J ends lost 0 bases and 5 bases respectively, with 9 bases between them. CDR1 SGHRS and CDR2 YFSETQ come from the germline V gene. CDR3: CASSLGQSNNSPLHF. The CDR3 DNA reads TGCGCCAGCAGCTTGGGACAGTCCAATAATTCACCCCTCCACTTT.

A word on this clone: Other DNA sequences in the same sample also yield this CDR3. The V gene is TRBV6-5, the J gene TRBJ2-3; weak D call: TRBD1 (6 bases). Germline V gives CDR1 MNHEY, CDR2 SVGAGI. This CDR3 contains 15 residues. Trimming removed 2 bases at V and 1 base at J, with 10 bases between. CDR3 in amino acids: CASSYGGGRTDTQYF. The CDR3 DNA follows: TGTGCCAGCAGTTACGGGGGCGGGCGCACAGATACGCAGTATTTT.

The CDR3 sequence is CASTWGQGTDTQYF. CDR3 bases: TGTGCCAGCACATGGGGACAGGGTACAGATACGCAGTATTTT. The chain recombines TRBV6-1 with TRBJ2-3; 9 bases align to TRBD1. The CDR3 is 14 amino acids. V lost 7 bases to trimming and J lost 3 bases; unmatched junction nucleotides: 5. Germline lookup yields CDR1 MNHNS and CDR2 SASEGT.

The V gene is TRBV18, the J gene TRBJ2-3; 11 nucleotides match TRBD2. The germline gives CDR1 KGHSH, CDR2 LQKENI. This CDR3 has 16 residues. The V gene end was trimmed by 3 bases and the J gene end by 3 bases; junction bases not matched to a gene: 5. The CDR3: CASSPGSGRGTDTQYF. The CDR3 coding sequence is TGTGCCAGCTCACCTGGTAGCGGGAGGGGAACAGATACGCAGTATTTT.

CDR3 in amino acids: CASSSRGLAGAYSYEQYF. Here the CDR3 DNA reads TGTGCCAGCAGTTCCAGGGGACTAGCGGGAGCCTACTCCTACGAGCAGTACTTC. This sequence joins TRBV28 and TRBJ2-7, with 14 bases identical to TRBD2. The length of the CDR3 is 18 residues. Germline CDR1 is MDHEN and CDR2 is SYDVKM. J gave up 0 bases and V 4 bases, and 8 bases lay outside the gene matches.

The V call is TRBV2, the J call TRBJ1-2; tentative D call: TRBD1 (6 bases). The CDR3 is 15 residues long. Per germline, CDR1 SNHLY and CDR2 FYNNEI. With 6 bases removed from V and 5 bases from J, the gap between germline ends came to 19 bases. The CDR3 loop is CASRGEGVLMYGYTF. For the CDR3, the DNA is TGTGCCAGCAGGGGGGAGGGGGTACTCATGTATGGCTACACCTTC.